This TCR beta chain was sequenced during a study of shared clonotypes between healthy human individuals. The repertoire was sequenced with immunoSEQ multiplex PCR; TCRdb's copy has only in-frame clones and lacks some. The sample shows about 1 million clones, roughly 70% of them seen only once. V was trimmed by 2 bases and J by 7 bases, leaving 12 bases between them. The CDR3 contains 15 residues. CDR1 SNHLY and CDR2 FYNNEI come from the germline V gene. The receptor comes from a man aged 18 to 29 in good health. V usage is TRBV2 and J usage is TRBJ1-6; tentative D call: TRBD1 (5 bases). Sequenced input: memory CD4+ T cells sorted from blood. Subset: CD45RA-negative fraction. As DNA, the CDR3 is TGTGCCAGCAGTGAAAGGGGAGAGGCGAATTCACCCCTCCACTTT. It translates to CASSERGEANSPLHF.